This TCR beta chain was documented in a study of T cells in Graves' hyperthyroidism and ophthalmopathy. Germline CDR1 reads SGHVS; CDR2 reads FNYEAQ. The CDR3 runs to 12 residues. V shed 5 bases and J shed 5 bases, with 7 bases lying between them. The sample holds many counts of this clonotype. RNA transcripts yielded amplified TCR beta CDR3 regions. RT-PCR in the first round (using the HTBI primer set) targeted the TCR CDR3. TCRdb processed the multiplex PCR reads anew with MiXCR; each CDR3 protein has one entry. This repertoire shows a few hundred thousand distinct CDR3 sequences, more than 15% found once; its top ten account for under 20%.

Sequenced input: blood. V and J are TRBV7-6 and TRBJ2-1; weak D call: TRBD2 (5 bases). The clonotype was recovered from a young woman with Graves' ophthalmopathy. The CDR3 here is CASSMGDNEQFF. DNA for the CDR3: TGTGCCAGCAGCATGGGAGACAATGAGCAGTTCTTC.